A selection of T cell receptor beta chains follows, all from one sample in a study of blood T cell repertoires in COVID-19. Libraries were prepared by immunoSEQ multiplex PCR; TCRdb keeps only in-frame clonotypes and omits some of them. The table includes approximately 150,000 clones, approximately 80% detected once. The sequencing sample was made of peripheral blood. Every receptor here comes from a woman in her forties or fifties with acute or convalescent COVID-19. CDR3s include the opening cysteine and the closing phenylalanine or tryptophan. The D gene is left open where the match is weak. The listing skips clone size in some rows; elsewhere it reads once, few, many or a size class.

-,TRBJ1-6,TRBV4-2,-,TGCGCCAGCACCCGAGGGTCACCCCTCCACTTT,CASTRGSPLHF
-,TRBJ1-6,TRBV4-3,-,TGCGCCAGCAGCCAAGGTTCCACAACAAATTCACCCCTCCACTTT,CASSQGSTTNSPLHF
TRBD2,TRBJ2-1,TRBV24-1,-,TGTGCCACCACTTCGAGCGGGGGGGGCAATGAGCAGTTCTTC,CATTSSGGGNEQFF
TRBD2,TRBJ2-2,TRBV19,-,TGTGCCAGTAGTCGGCGGGGGGGATCGAACACCGGGGAGCTGTTTTTT,CASSRRGGSNTGELFF
TRBD2,TRBJ2-3,TRBV6-5,-,TGTGCCAGCAGTTCCACTAGCGGATCAGATACGCAGTATTTT,CASSSTSGSDTQYF
-,TRBJ2-7,TRBV4-3,-,TGCGCCAGCAGCCAAGAGACTGCGGGATCCCCTTCCTACGAGCAGTACTTC,CASSQETAGSPSYEQYF
TRBD1,TRBJ1-2,TRBV14,once,TGTGCCAGCAGCCAGGACATACAGGGGGACTATGGCTACACCTTC,CASSQDIQGDYGYTF
-,TRBJ1-1,TRBV6-2/TRBV6-3,-,TGTGCCAGCAGTAAACAGGGTTCGGGCGGCACTGAAGCTTTCTTT,CASSKQGSGGTEAFF
-,TRBJ1-1,TRBV7-3,-,TGTGCCAGCAGCTTAACTCGCAGAGGGAACACTGAAGCTTTCTTT,CASSLTRRGNTEAFF
-,TRBJ2-7,TRBV4-3,few,TGCGCCAGCAGCCAAGAGGGGTCAGGGAACTACGAGCAGTACTTC,CASSQEGSGNYEQYF
-,TRBJ1-5,TRBV19,-,TGTGCCAGTAGTACACAGACAGGACTGGGTCAGCCCCAGCATTTT,CASSTQTGLGQPQHF
-,TRBJ1-5,TRBV20-1,-,TGCAGTGCTAGTAACCCGGGACACCTCAATCAGCCCCAGCATTTT,CSASNPGHLNQPQHF
TRBD1,TRBJ1-3,TRBV18,-,TGTGCCAGCTCACCACTCGTGTCGGGACAGTTCTCTGGAAACACCATATATTTT,CASSPLVSGQFSGNTIYF
-,TRBJ1-6,TRBV3-1/TRBV3-2,-,TGTGCCAGCAGCCAAGGCCTGGCAGGGAATAATTCACCCCTCCACTTT,CASSQGLAGNNSPLHF
-,TRBJ1-1,TRBV6-6,-,TGTGCCCACAAGGGGAATCCCGGGCGCACTGAAGCTTTCTTT,CAHKGNPGRTEAFF
-,TRBJ1-6,TRBV11-2,-,TGTGCCAGCAGCTTAGGTACAAATTCACCCCTCCACTTT,CASSLGTNSPLHF
-,TRBJ2-3,TRBV4-3,-,TGCGCCAGCAGCCGTGGTGGAGGATCCCTGTTAGATACGCAGTATTTT,CASSRGGGSLLDTQYF
-,TRBJ1-4,TRBV21-1,-,TGTGCCAGCAAAGCAGGGAGACAGGGCTTTCTTCGTGAAAAACTGTTTTTT,CASKAGRQGFLREKLFF
TRBD2,TRBJ2-1,TRBV6-2/TRBV6-3,-,TGTGCCAGCAGTTACCCGTTCCCCCGGGAGGGCCCCTACAATGAGCAGTTCTTC,CASSYPFPREGPYNEQFF
-,TRBJ2-2,TRBV19,few,TGTGCCAGTAGTACCCCTCCGGGGGTTACGAACACCGGGGAGCTGTTTTTT,CASSTPPGVTNTGELFF
TRBD2,TRBJ2-3,TRBV6-5,few,TGTGCCAGCAGACTAGCGGGGGAAGGTACGCAGTATTTT,CASRLAGEGTQYF
TRBD1,TRBJ1-5,TRBV19,few,TGTGCCAGTACCCCGCGAGACAGGGTTCAGCCCCAGCATTTT,CASTPRDRVQPQHF
TRBD2,TRBJ2-1,TRBV7-9,few,TGTGCCAGCAGCCGGAGTGGACTAGCGGGGGTCAATGAGCAGTTCTTC,CASSRSGLAGVNEQFF
TRBD1,TRBJ2-5,TRBV18,-,TGTGCCAGCTCACCACCGGGACAGGCGGTGGGAGAGACCCAGTACTTC,CASSPPGQAVGETQYF
TRBD1,TRBJ1-2,TRBV6-6,few,TGTGCCAGCAGCCAAGGGACAGGCAACTATGGCTACACCTTC,CASSQGTGNYGYTF
-,TRBJ1-6,TRBV19,-,TGTGCCAGTAACGAGGCCGCATATAATTCACCCCTCCACTTT,CASNEAAYNSPLHF
-,TRBJ1-2,TRBV19,many,TGTGCCAGTAGTATTCCATATCAGGTCTATGGCTACACCTTC,CASSIPYQVYGYTF
-,TRBJ1-1,TRBV4-3,-,TGCGCCAGCAGCCAGGGCGTAAGGAACACTGAAGCTTTCTTT,CASSQGVRNTEAFF
-,TRBJ1-2,TRBV6-5,-,TGTGCCAGCAGTTACGGGGGGGCATTGGACTATGGCTACACCTTC,CASSYGGALDYGYTF
TRBD1,TRBJ1-1,TRBV5-8,-,TGTGCCAGCAGCCCATCGGGACAGCTTGAAGCTTTCTTT,CASSPSGQLEAFF
TRBD1,TRBJ1-6,TRBV30,-,TGTGCCTGGGGGAATTTGGACAGGGGGCTGAGGTCACCCCTCCACTTT,CAWGNLDRGLRSPLHF
-,TRBJ2-5,TRBV29-1,-,TGCAGCGTTGGATCGGACCAAGAGACCCAGTACTTC,CSVGSDQETQYF
-,TRBJ2-7,TRBV4-3,few,TGCGCCAGCAGCCAAGAGGCGGGGGCCAACTACGAGCAGTACTTC,CASSQEAGANYEQYF
TRBD1,TRBJ2-6,TRBV18,-,TGTGCCAGCTCACCGGGGGACAGGCCCAGCTCTGGGGCCAACGTCCTGACTTTC,CASSPGDRPSSGANVLTF
-,TRBJ2-4,TRBV9,-,TGTGCCAGCAGCGGCTCACTAGGGGCCAAAAACATTCAGTACTTC,CASSGSLGAKNIQYF
TRBD2,TRBJ2-1,TRBV7-3,-,TGTGCCAGCAGCTCCCAGACTAGCGGGGGGGACCAGTTCTTC,CASSSQTSGGDQFF
-,TRBJ1-1,TRBV6-1,-,TGTGCCAGCAGTGAAGGGCCAAACACTGAAGCTTTCTTT,CASSEGPNTEAFF
TRBD2,TRBJ2-5,TRBV7-3,-,TGTGCCAGCAGCTCGGTGGCGGGGGGCCAAGAGACCCAGTACTTC,CASSSVAGGQETQYF
-,TRBJ1-1,TRBV25-1,-,TGTGCCAGCAGTCGACAGAACACTGAAGCTTTCTTT,CASSRQNTEAFF
-,TRBJ2-3,TRBV5-1,-,TGCGCCAGCAGCTATACAGACCCTCATAAGGATACGCAGTATTTT,CASSYTDPHKDTQYF
-,TRBJ1-2,TRBV9,-,TGTGCCAGCAGCCCCCAGGGTGCGAACTATGGCTACACCTTC,CASSPQGANYGYTF
-,TRBJ1-1,TRBV6-6,medium-sized,TGTGCCAGCAGCAGCGAAGGTTCCACTGAAGCTTTCTTT,CASSSEGSTEAFF
-,TRBJ2-1,TRBV9,-,TGTGCCAGCAGCGACAGGCCAGGGGACTACAATGAGCAGTTCTTC,CASSDRPGDYNEQFF
-,TRBJ2-1,TRBV2,-,TGTGCCAGCAGTGCGGAGGCCCACCTTAGCAATGAGCAGTTCTTC,CASSAEAHLSNEQFF
-,TRBJ1-4,TRBV11-2,-,TGTGCCAGCAGCGGCCGAAATGAAAAACTGTTTTTT,CASSGRNEKLFF
-,TRBJ1-6,TRBV7-3,-,TGTGCCAGCAGCTTATATCAGGGTTCACCCCTCCACTTT,CASSLYQGSPLHF
TRBD1,TRBJ1-1,TRBV4-1,-,TGCGCCAGCAGCCAAGAGGGACAGGTAGGTTCTGAAGCTTTCTTT,CASSQEGQVGSEAFF
-,TRBJ2-2,TRBV27,-,TGTGCCAGCAGTCGTCAGCCGGGACTTACCACCGGGGAGCTGTTTTTT,CASSRQPGLTTGELFF
TRBD2,TRBJ2-3,TRBV7-6,once,TGTGCCAGCAGCTTAGGGGTGGCGGGGGGAAAAGATACGCAGTATTTT,CASSLGVAGGKDTQYF
-,TRBJ1-1,TRBV29-1,-,TGCAGCGTTGTCCGGGGGGGACACACTGAAGCTTTCTTT,CSVVRGGHTEAFF
-,TRBJ1-1,TRBV7-2,few,TGTGCCAGCAGCTTAGAGACAGCTGAAGCTTTCTTT,CASSLETAEAFF
TRBD1,TRBJ2-7,TRBV2,once,TGTGCCAGCAGAAAACTCCGGGACAGGGGCATAGCGACCTACGAGCAGTACTTC,CASRKLRDRGIATYEQYF
-,TRBJ1-1,TRBV7-9,-,TGTGCCAGCAGCCCACAACTGTACGACAAGAACACTGAAGCTTTCTTT,CASSPQLYDKNTEAFF